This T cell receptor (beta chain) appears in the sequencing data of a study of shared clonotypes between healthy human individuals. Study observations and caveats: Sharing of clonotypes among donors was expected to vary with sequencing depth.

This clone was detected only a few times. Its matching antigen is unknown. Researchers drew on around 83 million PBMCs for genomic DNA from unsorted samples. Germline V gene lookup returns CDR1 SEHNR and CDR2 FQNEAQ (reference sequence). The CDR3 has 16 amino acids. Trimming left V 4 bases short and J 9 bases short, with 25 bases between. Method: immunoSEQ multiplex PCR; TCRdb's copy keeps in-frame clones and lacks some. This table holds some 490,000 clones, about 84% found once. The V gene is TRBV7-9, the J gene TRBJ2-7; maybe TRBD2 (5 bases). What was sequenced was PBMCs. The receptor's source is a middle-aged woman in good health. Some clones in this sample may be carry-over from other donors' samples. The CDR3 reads CASSSNTRLNLAGQYF. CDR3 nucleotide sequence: TGTGCCAGCAGCTCAAATACCCGCCTCAACCTCGCGGGGCAGTACTTC.